The rows below give T cell receptor beta chains drawn from one sample of a study of T-cell memory formation after mild COVID-19. From the 5' RACE reads, TCRdb called clonotypes with MiXCR, one entry per CDR3 protein. This table has a few hundred thousand distinct CDR3 sequences, 20% to 25% appearing once. Material: PBMCs or a T cell subset sorted from them (not recorded which). Source of these receptors: an adult woman who had mild COVID-19 (a few samples of this study predate the infection). Cell type and time point are not known. CDR3s include the opening cysteine and the closing phenylalanine or tryptophan. D genes are given only for firm matches. Rows give clone size only sometimes, using once, few, many, or a class for an expanded clone.

clone_size	v_call	j_call	d_call	cdr3_aa	cdr3_nt
few	TRBV7-2	TRBJ2-1	.	CASSLRIGEQFF	TGTGCCAGCAGCCTCAGAATCGGTGAGCAGTTCTTC
.	TRBV12-3/TRBV12-4	TRBJ2-5	TRBD2	CASSGTSGRSETQYF	TGTGCCAGCAGTGGGACTAGCGGGAGATCCGAGACCCAGTACTTC
few	TRBV5-1	TRBJ1-2	TRBD1	CASSWGQNPSYGYTF	TGCGCCAGCAGCTGGGGACAGAACCCCTCCTATGGCTACACCTTC
few	TRBV7-8	TRBJ2-1	TRBD2	CASSSGRDNEQFF	TGTGCCAGCAGTAGCGGGAGGGACAATGAGCAGTTCTTC
.	TRBV9	TRBJ2-1	.	CASSVEAFSSYNEQFF	TGTGCCAGCAGCGTAGAGGCTTTTAGCTCCTACAATGAGCAGTTCTTC
.	TRBV12-3/TRBV12-4	TRBJ1-1	.	CASSRVRGTEAFF	TGTGCCAGCAGTCGGGTCAGGGGCACTGAAGCTTTCTTT
few	TRBV5-1	TRBJ2-5	.	CASSLSGTQYF	TGCGCCAGCAGCCTTTCAGGGACCCAGTACTTC
.	TRBV5-6	TRBJ1-2	.	CASSPTWGNGYTF	TGTGCCAGCAGCCCGACGTGGGGAAATGGCTACACCTTC
few	TRBV15	TRBJ2-1	.	CATSRVAASEAYNEQFF	TGTGCCACCAGCAGAGTTGCCGCTAGCGAAGCATACAATGAGCAGTTCTTC
.	TRBV20-1	TRBJ2-3	.	CSAWTDTSTDTQYF	TGCAGTGCTTGGACTGACACTAGCACAGATACGCAGTATTTT
.	TRBV7-9	TRBJ2-5	.	CASRLGRQETQYF	TGTGCCAGCAGACTCGGACGGCAAGAGACCCAGTACTTC
.	TRBV19	TRBJ1-3	.	CASSIQQGVGNTIYF	TGTGCCAGTAGTATCCAACAGGGTGTTGGAAACACCATATATTTT
.	TRBV9	TRBJ2-5	.	CASSVGGLEETQYF	TGTGCCAGCAGCGTAGGGGGCCTTGAGGAGACCCAGTACTTC
.	TRBV7-3	TRBJ2-1	TRBD1	CASSFIGEGAKEQFF	TGTGCCAGCAGCTTTATCGGAGAGGGGGCAAAAGAGCAGTTCTTC
.	TRBV5-1	TRBJ1-1	TRBD1	CASTLTGGSTEAFF	TGCGCCAGCACCTTGACAGGGGGCAGCACTGAAGCTTTCTTT
few	TRBV3-1	TRBJ2-7	.	CASSHVNEQYF	TGTGCCAGCAGCCATGTCAACGAGCAGTACTTC
few	TRBV5-1	TRBJ2-3	.	CASSLGGTGDYSDTQYF	TGCGCCAGCAGCCTCGGGGGAACAGGGGATTATTCAGATACGCAGTATTTT
.	TRBV11-3	TRBJ1-2	TRBD1	CASSFAGTGYGYTF	TGTGCCAGCAGCTTCGCCGGGACAGGGTATGGCTACACCTTC
.	TRBV7-3	TRBJ2-5	.	CASSYGSLETQYF	TGTGCCAGCAGCTACGGGAGTCTCGAGACCCAGTACTTC
few	TRBV6-5	TRBJ2-3	.	CATLSTGTDTQYF	TGTGCCACCCTCTCAACGGGCACAGATACGCAGTATTTT
.	TRBV29-1	TRBJ1-2	TRBD1	CSVVLMDRKTNYGYTF	TGCAGCGTGGTCCTAATGGACAGGAAAACTAACTATGGCTACACCTTC
.	TRBV25-1	TRBJ1-5	.	CASSEFKGQPQHF	TGTGCCAGCAGTGAATTTAAGGGACAGCCCCAGCATTTT
.	TRBV7-9	TRBJ2-3	TRBD2	CASSFGASGSTDTQYF	TGTGCCAGCAGCTTCGGGGCTAGCGGGAGCACAGATACGCAGTATTTT
once	TRBV20-1	TRBJ2-1	.	CSAVKGVGGRSYNEQFF	TGCAGTGCAGTGAAGGGCGTCGGGGGGCGCTCCTACAATGAGCAGTTCTTC
few	TRBV29-1	TRBJ2-3	TRBD2	CSVLPGLAADTQYF	TGCAGCGTACTGCCGGGACTAGCGGCAGATACGCAGTATTTT
few	TRBV7-6	TRBJ2-7	.	CASSSYDWDEQYF	TGTGCCAGCAGCTCCTATGACTGGGACGAGCAGTACTTC
.	TRBV25-1	TRBJ2-7	.	CASSREIQGEQYF	TGTGCCAGCAGTAGGGAGATTCAGGGGGAGCAGTACTTC
.	TRBV6-5	TRBJ2-1	TRBD2	CASKKLAGGSGEQFF	TGTGCCAGCAAGAAACTAGCGGGGGGCTCCGGTGAGCAGTTCTTC
many	TRBV2	TRBJ1-2	.	CASRRGETYGYTF	TGTGCCAGCAGGAGGGGAGAGACCTATGGCTACACCTTC
.	TRBV7-2	TRBJ1-1	.	CASSQRQYTEAFF	TGTGCCAGCAGCCAAAGACAGTACACTGAAGCTTTCTTT
few	TRBV20-1	TRBJ2-7	.	CSATPDSGMPYEQYF	TGCAGTGCTACCCCGGACAGCGGTATGCCCTACGAGCAGTACTTC
.	TRBV15	TRBJ1-5	.	CATSRDKVAQPQHF	TGTGCCACCAGCAGAGATAAAGTGGCGCAGCCCCAGCATTTT
.	TRBV4-2	TRBJ2-2	.	CASSQVQESTGELFF	TGTGCCAGCAGCCAAGTACAGGAGTCGACCGGGGAGCTGTTTTTT
.	TRBV29-1	TRBJ2-1	.	CSVVGEFF	TGCAGCGTTGTAGGGGAGTTCTTC
many	TRBV12-3/TRBV12-4	TRBJ2-7	.	CASSLPDSYEQYF	TGTGCCAGCAGTTTACCCGACTCCTACGAGCAGTACTTC
few	TRBV9	TRBJ2-7	.	CASSVAGSSSYEQYF	TGTGCCAGCAGCGTAGCAGGGTCGAGCTCCTACGAGCAGTACTTC
many	TRBV7-9	TRBJ2-7	TRBD1	CASSSTGGYEQYF	TGTGCCAGCAGCTCGACAGGGGGTTACGAGCAGTACTTC
.	TRBV25-1	TRBJ1-1	.	CASTPTGSWKVSFF	TGTGCCAGCACCCCAACAGGGTCGTGGAAGGTATCTTTCTTT
many	TRBV9	TRBJ1-2	.	CASSVGGTANYGYTF	TGTGCCAGCAGCGTCGGGGGTACCGCTAACTATGGCTACACCTTC
few	TRBV4-3	TRBJ1-4	TRBD1	CASSQDLPTTGSAEKLFF	TGCGCCAGCAGCCAAGATCTCCCAACGACAGGGAGCGCGGAAAAACTGTTTTTT
few	TRBV20-1	TRBJ2-7	.	CSARYLRLSSYEQYF	TGCAGTGCTAGATATTTACGCTTGAGCTCCTACGAGCAGTACTTC
many	TRBV12-3/TRBV12-4	TRBJ2-1	.	CASSSPGLGAAEQFF	TGTGCCAGCAGTTCACCTGGGCTGGGGGCGGCTGAGCAGTTCTTC
.	TRBV5-5	TRBJ2-1	.	CASSYRTAYNEQFF	TGTGCCAGCAGCTACCGGACGGCCTACAATGAGCAGTTCTTC
few	TRBV15	TRBJ1-2	TRBD1	CATSRAWGQNYGYTF	TGTGCCACCAGCAGAGCCTGGGGACAGAACTATGGCTACACCTTC
few	TRBV12-3/TRBV12-4	TRBJ1-1	.	CASIPLPAGGTYPGENTEAFF	TGTGCCAGCATTCCCCTCCCTGCAGGTGGGACCTACCCAGGTGAGAACACTGAAGCTTTCTTT
few	TRBV4-2	TRBJ2-7	.	CASSPRDNSYEQYF	TGTGCCAGCAGCCCACGGGACAACTCCTACGAGCAGTACTTC
few	TRBV25-1	TRBJ2-1	TRBD2	CASSDLSGGENNEQFF	TGTGCCAGCAGTGATCTTAGCGGGGGGGAAAACAATGAGCAGTTCTTC
few	TRBV30	TRBJ2-1	TRBD1	CARGTGAINEQFF	TGTGCCAGAGGGACAGGGGCCATTAATGAGCAGTTCTTC
many	TRBV9	TRBJ2-2	TRBD2	CASSPGTSSSGELFF	TGTGCCAGCAGCCCAGGGACTAGTAGCTCCGGGGAGCTGTTTTTT
.	TRBV7-8	TRBJ2-4	.	CASSLEAGAGAKNIQYF	TGTGCCAGCAGCTTAGAGGCAGGGGCTGGGGCCAAAAACATTCAGTACTTC
.	TRBV24-1	TRBJ2-7	.	CATSDAGTYPYEQYF	TGTGCCACCAGTGACGCCGGGACATACCCCTACGAGCAGTACTTC
few	TRBV12-3/TRBV12-4	TRBJ2-2	TRBD1	CASSFRTGGSTGELFF	TGTGCCAGCAGTTTCCGGACAGGGGGCAGCACCGGGGAGCTGTTTTTT
.	TRBV20-1	TRBJ2-1	TRBD2	CSAKVRLAAANEQFF	TGCAGTGCTAAAGTAAGACTAGCGGCTGCCAATGAGCAGTTCTTC